What follows is one T cell receptor (beta chain) and its context. The data were obtained in a study of blood T cell repertoires in COVID-19. The assay was immunoSEQ multiplex PCR, and TCRdb's table has in-frame clones only and misses some. The table has about 120,000 clones, over 60% seen once. The CDR3 has 16 residues. CDR1 MDHEN and CDR2 SYDVKM come from the germline V gene. Trimming took off 2 bases at V and 9 bases at J, with 17 bases between the two ends. This chain uses TRBV28 with TRBJ1-6; the D gene is possibly TRBD1 (5 bases). Sequenced material: peripheral blood. This TCR was sampled from a woman in her 70s with acute or convalescent COVID-19. The CDR3 loop is CASSLIRGQGGSPLHF. In DNA, the CDR3 is TGTGCCAGCAGTTTAATTCGTGGGCAGGGCGGTTCACCCCTCCACTTT.